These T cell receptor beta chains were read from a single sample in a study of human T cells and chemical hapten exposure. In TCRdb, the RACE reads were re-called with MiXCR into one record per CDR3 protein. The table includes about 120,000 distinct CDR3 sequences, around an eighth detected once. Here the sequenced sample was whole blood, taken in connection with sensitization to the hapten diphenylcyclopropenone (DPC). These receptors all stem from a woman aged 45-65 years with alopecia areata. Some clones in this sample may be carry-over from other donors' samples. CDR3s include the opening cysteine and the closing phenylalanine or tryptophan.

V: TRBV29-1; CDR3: CSVDKAMGPGDTEAFF
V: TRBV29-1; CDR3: CSVTGTEAFF
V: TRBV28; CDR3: CASSLTTLRTGSLSNTGELFF
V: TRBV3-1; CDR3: CASSQEEEREVRNEQFF
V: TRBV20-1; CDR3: CSAPKPDRGQYF
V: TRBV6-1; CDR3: CASSEQGRSNQPQHF
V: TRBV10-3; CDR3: CATKGGAAGETYF
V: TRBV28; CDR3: CASSLLGTGKNIQYF
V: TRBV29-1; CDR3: CSVLGQGSLEAYNEQFF
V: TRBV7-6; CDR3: CASSLEGAGPSEQYF
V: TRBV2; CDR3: CASSVLMNTEAFF
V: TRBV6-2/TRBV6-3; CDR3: CASSTGARQFF
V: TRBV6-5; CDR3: CASSSLSSDSYEQYF
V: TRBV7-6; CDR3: CASSLVAGAYNEQFF
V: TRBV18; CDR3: CASSSGTGPEAFF
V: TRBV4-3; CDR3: CASKPWRGGLNEKLFF
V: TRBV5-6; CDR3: CASSLRTSGVRLNTQYF
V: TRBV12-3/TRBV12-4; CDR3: CASTLRGTATYEQYF